These 22 T cell receptor beta chains share one sample of origin, sequenced in a study of identical twins. TCRdb re-analysed the 5' RACE reads in MiXCR, keeping a single row per CDR3 protein. The sample shows 1.5 million to 2 million distinct CDR3 sequences, more than 30% of them seen only once. Sequenced material: cord blood. The source of these receptors is a newborn girl in good health.

The CDR3 DNA reads TGTGCCTGGAGTGTTCTTATATCAGAAGCTTTCTTT. This sequence encodes CAWSVLISEAFF. The chain couples TRBV30 to TRBJ1-1; no clear D gene. This CDR3 has 12 residues. Trimming left V 0 bases short and J 8 bases short, with 10 bases between. Germline V gives CDR1 GTSNPN, CDR2 SVGIG (reference sequence).

This clonotype was counted between two and nine times. The V gene is TRBV5-1, the J gene TRBJ2-3, with D unresolved. The CDR3 is 15 amino acids. The germline V gene encodes CDR1 SGHRS and CDR2 YFSETQ. V was cut by 0 bases and J by 2 bases, with 10 bases left in between. The CDR3 sequence is CASSLGIGFTDTQYF. The CDR3 DNA follows: TGCGCCAGCAGCTTGGGGATTGGATTCACAGATACGCAGTATTTT.

The chain couples TRBV10-3 to TRBJ1-1; 7 bases agree with TRBD1. After removal of 4 bases from V and 4 bases from J, the junction contained 15 bases not matched to a gene. The CDR3 loop spans 17 amino acids. Per germline, CDR1 ENHRY and CDR2 SYGVKD. This CDR3 reads CAISVSQGVQGGTEAFF. The DNA for the CDR3 is TGTGCCATCAGTGTGTCTCAGGGGGTGCAGGGGGGCACTGAAGCTTTCTTT.

The CDR3 coding sequence is TGCGCCAGCAGCCCCGGACTAGCGGGGGGTGTGACCCAGTACTTC. It codes for CASSPGLAGGVTQYF. The V and J genes are TRBV4-1 and TRBJ2-5; 14 bases fit TRBD2. The germline gives CDR1 MGHRA, CDR2 YSYEKL. The V segment lost 4 bases and the J segment 7 bases; nucleotides outside the gene matches: 5. The CDR3 loop spans 15 amino acids.

In its sample, this clonotype was seen a few times. V and J are TRBV29-1 and TRBJ1-1, with 8 bases matching TRBD1. This CDR3 is built from 14 residues. Per germline, CDR1 SQVTM and CDR2 ANQGSEA. V shed 1 base and J 7 bases; nucleotides not matched to a gene: 8. The CDR3 loop reads CSVEGRTGYNEAFF. DNA for the CDR3: TGCAGCGTTGAAGGTCGGACAGGGTATAATGAAGCTTTCTTT.

This clonotype occurred a few times. A much larger clone lies one base from this, so it may be a read error. The V gene is TRBV15, the J gene TRBJ2-1; 9 bases agree with TRBD2. After removal of 10 bases from V and 0 bases from J, the junction contained 4 bases not matched to a gene. The CDR3 extends over 14 amino acids. From germline, CDR1 is LNHNV and CDR2 YYDKDF (reference sequence). The CDR3, as DNA: TGTGCCATCCGTAGCGGGAGCTCCTACAATGAGCAGTTCTTC. Its protein is CAIRSGSSYNEQFF. The full variable domain, completed using reference TRBV15 and TRBJ2-1, is DAMVIQNPRYQVTQFGKPVTLSCSQTLNHNVMYWYQQKSSQAPKLLFHYYDKDFNNEADTPDNFQSRRPNTSFCFLDIRSPGLGDTAMYLCAIRSGSSYNEQFFGPGTRLTVL.

This clonotype appeared a few times. This chain joins TRBV20-1 and TRBJ2-3; TRBD2 is a possible D gene (6 bases). The CDR3 is 13 amino acids. V was shortened by 3 bases and J by 1 base, with 8 bases between the two germline ends. Germline-derived CDR1 and CDR2 are DFQATT and SNEGSKA (reference sequence). CDR3 sequence reads: CSARRDGTDTQYF. The CDR3 region has the DNA TGCAGTGCTAGGCGGGACGGCACAGATACGCAGTATTTT.

The chain employs TRBV24-1 and TRBJ1-4; tentatively, D is TRBD1 (5 bases). The CDR3 is 16 residues long. Germline V CDR1 and CDR2: KGHDR, SFDVKD. V was shortened by 5 bases and J by 2 bases, with 14 bases between the two germline ends. CDR3 nucleotide sequence: TGTGCCACCAGTGGCGGGGGAACAGAGACTAATGAAAAACTGTTTTTT. Protein: CATSGGGTETNEKLFF.

Remarks on this clonotype: Since a much larger clone is just one base distant, this may be a read error. The chain combines TRBV10-3 with TRBJ2-5; D is uncertain. The tail of the sequence fits TRBJ2-7 better, so the J call may be wrong. The CDR3 extends over 13 amino acids. The V gene's germline CDR1 is ENHRY and CDR2 SYGVKD. The CDR3 sequence is CAVSESQYYEQYF. CDR3 in DNA: TGTGCCGTCAGTGAGTCCCAGTATTACGAGCAGTACTTC.

The genes are TRBV7-9 and TRBJ2-3, with TRBD2 matching 8 bases. The V segment lost 0 bases and the J segment 2 bases; nucleotides outside the gene matches: 7. Germline CDR1 is SEHNR and CDR2 is FQNEAQ (reference sequence). This CDR3 has 17 residues. The CDR3 loop reads CASSLAMRLASTDTQYF. The CDR3 DNA reads as TGTGCCAGCAGCTTAGCGATGCGACTAGCGTCCACAGATACGCAGTATTTT.

This clonotype was detected only a few times. The chain carries TRBV25-1 and TRBJ2-1; 9 bases align to TRBD2. The J segment lost 2 bases and the V segment lost 0 bases, leaving 2 bases of the junction unmatched. This CDR3 comprises 16 residues. Per the germline V gene, CDR1 is MGHDK and CDR2 is SYGVNS. The CDR3 DNA reads TGTGCCAGCAGTGAATATGCTAGCGGGGCCTACAATGAGCAGTTCTTC. Its translation is CASSEYASGAYNEQFF.

The chain is built from TRBV2 and TRBJ1-6, with TRBD1 as a possible D gene (6 bases). The length of the CDR3 is 12 residues. The germline V gene has CDR1 SNHLY and CDR2 FYNNEI. V was clipped by 6 bases and J by 7 bases, with 7 bases between them. In nucleotides, the CDR3 is TGTGCCAGCAGCGGACAGAATTCACCCCTCCACTTT. Translating gives CASSGQNSPLHF.

This clonotype was picked up a small number of times. The chain employs TRBV13 and TRBJ1-1, with TRBD1 matching 9 bases. The CDR3 runs to 16 residues. Germline assignment: CDR1 PRHDT and CDR2 FYEKMQ (reference sequence). The V and J ends lost 1 base and 1 base, in that order; junction bases with no gene match: 4. CDR3 region: CASSLEGTGTNTEAFF. CDR3 coding DNA: TGTGCCAGCAGCTTAGAGGGGACAGGGACGAACACTGAAGCTTTCTTT.

The chain combines TRBV10-3 with TRBJ2-3, with TRBD2 as a possible D gene (6 bases). Germline assignment: CDR1 ENHRY and CDR2 SYGVKD. The CDR3 spans 16 residues. The V end was cut by 5 bases, the J end by 7 bases, with 22 bases between. The CDR3 DNA reads as TGTGCCATCAGTCCTTTTAGGAGGGCCGATTCCAATACGCAGTATTTT. This gives the protein CAISPFRRADSNTQYF.

The chain carries TRBV20-1 and TRBJ2-5; D assignment may be TRBD1 or TRBD2 (5 bases each). The CDR3 has 12 residues. Trimming pared 0 bases from V and 4 bases from J, leaving 6 bases between. Germline V gene data show CDR1 as DFQATT and CDR2 as SNEGSKA (reference sequence). CDR3 nucleotides: TGCAGTGCTAGAGATGGGGGAGAGACCCAGTACTTC. Residues: CSARDGGETQYF.

A few counts support this clonotype. V gene TRBV2 combines with J gene TRBJ1-2; no reliable D call. This CDR3 is built from 13 residues. Germline CDR1 SNHLY, CDR2 FYNNEI. The ends were cut back, 5 bases at V and 3 bases at J, with 10 bases in the middle. The CDR3 nucleotides are TGTGCCAGCAGTAACAGAGGAGACTATGGCTACACCTTC. Its translation: CASSNRGDYGYTF.

This clonotype was seen only a few times. J is TRBJ2-2 and V is TRBV5-1; unclear D gene. The length of the CDR3 is 15 residues. Germline lookup yields CDR1 SGHRS and CDR2 YFSETQ. V was trimmed by 1 base and J by 3 bases, leaving 10 bases between them. CDR3 nucleotide sequence: TGCGCCAGCAGCTTGCAAGCGACGGACACCGGGGAGCTGTTTTTT. Encoded protein: CASSLQATDTGELFF. The full variable domain, rest sourced from reference TRBV5-1 and TRBJ2-2, is KAGVTQTPRYLIKTRGQQVTLSCSPISGHRSVSWYQQTPGQGLQFLFEYFSETQRNKGNFPGRFSGRQFSNSRSEMNVSTLELGDSALYLCASSLQATDTGELFFGEGSRLTVL.

This clonotype turned up a few times. CDR3 amino acids: CSASRGSGRAEQFF. The CDR3 DNA reads TGCAGTGCTAGTCGGGGTAGCGGGAGGGCTGAGCAGTTCTTC. The chain has TRBV20-1 and TRBJ2-1, with TRBD2 identical over 11 bases. The CDR3 extends over 14 amino acids. CDR1 and CDR2 (germline): DFQATT, SNEGSKA (reference sequence). V was clipped by 3 bases and J by 9 bases; unmatched bases: 7.

This clonotype was detected only a few times. This chain joins TRBV28 and TRBJ2-2, with D hard to call. Germline loops: CDR1 MDHEN, CDR2 SYDVKM. CDR3 length: 15 residues. V gave up 1 base and J gave up 6 bases, with 12 bases separating them. For the CDR3, the DNA is TGTGCCAGCAGTTTATCCTCCATGGGCCCCGGGGAGCTGTTTTTT. Protein sequence: CASSLSSMGPGELFF.

This chain links TRBV7-9 with TRBJ1-4; weak D call: TRBD1 (6 bases). The CDR3 has 15 amino acids. Between the trimmed V and J ends, which lost 5 bases and 5 bases, there was a span of 15 bases. From germline, CDR1 is SEHNR and CDR2 FQNEAQ (reference sequence). This CDR3 is CASSPVGGGNEKLFF. As DNA, the CDR3 is TGTGCCAGCAGCCCAGTTGGGGGGGGCAATGAAAAACTGTTTTTT.

This chain connects TRBV7-9 to TRBJ1-1; D perhaps matches TRBD1 (6 bases). This CDR3 is built from 14 residues. V gave up 5 bases and J gave up 0 bases, with 10 bases separating them. Per the germline V gene, CDR1 is SEHNR and CDR2 is FQNEAQ (reference sequence). The CDR3 DNA reads as TGTGCCAGCAGCCCCAAGGGGGTGAACACTGAAGCTTTCTTT. This encodes CASSPKGVNTEAFF.

The J gene is TRBJ1-4, the V gene TRBV2; 8 nucleotides line up with TRBD1. Germline assignment: CDR1 SNHLY and CDR2 FYNNEI. This CDR3 contains 16 residues. After removal of 5 bases from V and 2 bases from J, the junction contained 7 bases not matched to a gene. CDR3 region: CASSRAGGSTNEKLFF. The CDR3 coding sequence is TGTGCCAGCAGTCGGGCAGGGGGCTCTACTAATGAAAAACTGTTTTTT.